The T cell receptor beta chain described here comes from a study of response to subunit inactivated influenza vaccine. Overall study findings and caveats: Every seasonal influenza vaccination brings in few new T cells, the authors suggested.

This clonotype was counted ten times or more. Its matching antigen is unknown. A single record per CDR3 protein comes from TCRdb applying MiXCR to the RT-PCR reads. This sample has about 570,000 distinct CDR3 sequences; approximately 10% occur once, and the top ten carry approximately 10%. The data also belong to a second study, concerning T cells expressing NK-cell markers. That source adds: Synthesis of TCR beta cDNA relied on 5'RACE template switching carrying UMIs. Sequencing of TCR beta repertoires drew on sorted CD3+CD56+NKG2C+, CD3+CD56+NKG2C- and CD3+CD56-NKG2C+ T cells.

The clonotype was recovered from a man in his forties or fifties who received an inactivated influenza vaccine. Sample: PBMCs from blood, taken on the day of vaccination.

The CDR3 DNA reads TGTGCCAGCAGCCAAGAGAACAGCCCAACCTATGGCTACACCTTC. Amino acid sequence: CASSQENSPTYGYTF. This sequence joins TRBV4-2 and TRBJ1-2, with D uncertain. Germline CDR1 LGHNA, CDR2 YNFKEQ. There are 15 residues in the CDR3. Trimming removed 0 bases at V and 4 bases at J, with 12 bases between.